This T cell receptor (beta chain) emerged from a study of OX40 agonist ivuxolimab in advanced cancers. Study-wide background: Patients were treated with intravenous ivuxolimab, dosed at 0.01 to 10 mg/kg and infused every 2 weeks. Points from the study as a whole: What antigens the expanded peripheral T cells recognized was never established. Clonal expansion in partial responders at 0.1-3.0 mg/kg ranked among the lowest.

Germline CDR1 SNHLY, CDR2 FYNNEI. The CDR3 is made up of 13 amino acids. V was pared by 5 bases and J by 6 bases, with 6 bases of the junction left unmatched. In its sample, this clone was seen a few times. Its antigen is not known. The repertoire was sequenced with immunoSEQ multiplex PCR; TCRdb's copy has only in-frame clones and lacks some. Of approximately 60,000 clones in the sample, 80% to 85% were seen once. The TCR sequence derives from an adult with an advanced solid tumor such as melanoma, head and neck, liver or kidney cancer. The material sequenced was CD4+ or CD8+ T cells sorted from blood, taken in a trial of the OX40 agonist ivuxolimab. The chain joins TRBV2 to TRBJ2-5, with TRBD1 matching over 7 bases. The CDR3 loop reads CASSPAGGQTQYF. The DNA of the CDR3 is TGTGCCAGCAGTCCGGCAGGGGGTCAGACCCAGTACTTC. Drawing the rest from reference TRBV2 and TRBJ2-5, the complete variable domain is EPEVTQTPSHQVTQMGQEVILRCVPISNHLYFYWYRQILGQKVEFLVSFYNNEISEKSEIFDDQFSVERPDGSNFTLKIRSTKLEDSAMYFCASSPAGGQTQYFGPGTRLLVL.